The source of this TCR beta chain is a study of cytotoxic CD8 clonotypes in ibrutinib-treated CLL. Study at large: For this cohort, patients were about a dozen relapsed/refractory and around 15 treatment-naive, while some 18 were IGHV unmutated. Among patients, roughly 25 responded partially and 2 completely; 14 then stayed remitted and about 12 progressed after median roughly 73 months. Mean per-sample yields comprised 255,043 productive templates and fewer than 95,000 productive rearrangements.

Turning to this clone: Its antigen is as yet unknown.

Study-wide findings and caveats: Clonality (at baseline) was higher than in age-matched healthy donors and tracked circulating CD8+ T-cell counts.

Method: immunoSEQ multiplex PCR; TCRdb's copy keeps in-frame clones and lacks some. The sample has about 86,000 clones; roughly 86% are singletons. Germline values: CDR1 MDHEN, CDR2 SYDVKM. CDR3 size: 13 residues. The V and J ends lost 6 bases and 1 base respectively, with 9 bases between them. V is TRBV28 and J is TRBJ1-1; tentative D call: TRBD1 (5 bases). The receptor was isolated from a human donor with chronic lymphocytic leukemia. Sequencing was performed on PBMCs, taken before ibrutinib treatment. In DNA, the CDR3 is TGTGCCAGCAGCTACGGACAGAACACTGAAGCTTTCTTT. Protein sequence: CASSYGQNTEAFF.